Listed here are 15 T cell receptor beta chains from one sample, sequenced in a study of response to subunit inactivated influenza vaccine. Via MiXCR, TCRdb re-called the RT-PCR reads, giving one row per CDR3 protein. This table holds about 540,000 distinct CDR3 sequences, under 30% found once. These data were likewise used in another study, on T cells expressing NK-cell markers. Per that paper: With UMIs, 5'RACE template switching was used to make TCR beta cDNA.

Here the sequenced sample was CD4+ T cells sorted from PBMCs, taken about 13 days after vaccination. The receptor source for this set is a middle-aged man who received an inactivated influenza vaccine.

This clonotype was seen more than once but under ten times. This chain uses TRBV9 with TRBJ2-3, with 14 bases aligning to TRBD2. CDR1 and CDR2 from the germline V gene are SGDLS and YYNGEE. The CDR3 runs to 15 residues. The junction had 1 base not matched to a gene; V was cut back by 5 bases and J by 2 bases. For the CDR3, the DNA is TGTGCCAGCAGGACTAGCGGGAGGGACACAGATACGCAGTATTTT. This codes for CASRTSGRDTDTQYF.

The chain joins TRBV6-2 or TRBV6-3 to TRBJ2-2, with a tentative D call TRBD1 (5 bases). The V end was cut by 6 bases, the J end by 2 bases, with 10 bases between. The CDR3 is 14 residues long. Germline assignment: CDR1 MNHEY and CDR2 SVGEGT. The CDR3 here is CASRKTANTGELFF. CDR3 nucleotide sequence: TGTGCCAGCAGAAAGACAGCTAACACCGGGGAGCTGTTTTTT.

This clonotype was counted a few times. The chain employs TRBV3-1 and TRBJ2-2, with a possible D match to TRBD2 (6 bases). The germline V gene encodes CDR1 LGHDT and CDR2 YNNKEL (reference sequence). V lost 4 bases to trimming and J lost 5 bases, with 17 bases between them. CDR3 length equals 16 residues. CDR3 residues: CASSPRTGEGTGELFF. The CDR3 region has the DNA TGTGCCAGCAGCCCGCGTACGGGAGAAGGTACCGGGGAGCTGTTTTTT.

The chain has TRBV6-1 and TRBJ2-1; tentative D call: TRBD2 (6 bases). The CDR3 runs to 13 residues. V was shortened by 6 bases and J by 6 bases, with 12 bases between the two germline ends. The germline V gene has CDR1 MNHNS and CDR2 SASEGT. The CDR3 protein is CASRGWTTNEQFF. In DNA form, the CDR3 reads TGTGCCAGCAGGGGCTGGACTACCAATGAGCAGTTCTTC.

Only one count was recorded for this clonotype. This chain uses TRBV27 with TRBJ2-5; D ambiguous. The CDR3 spans 13 residues. Germline V CDR1 and CDR2: MNHEY, SMNVEV (reference sequence). V lost 2 bases and J lost 5, with 9 bases in between. CDR3 in DNA: TGTGCCAGCAGTTTAATCCCGGATGAGACCCAGTACTTC. Its translation: CASSLIPDETQYF.

This clonotype was seen repeatedly, ten times or more. The J gene is TRBJ2-5, the V gene TRBV20-1; D remains unclear. The V end lost 5 bases, the J end lost 3 bases, and 16 bases lay between the germline ends. CDR1 is DFQATT, CDR2 SNEGSKA, per germline (reference sequence). The CDR3 is 14 amino acids. This chain's CDR3 is CSAPPTGQKETQYF. The CDR3 DNA follows: TGCAGTGCTCCCCCCACTGGGCAGAAAGAGACCCAGTACTTC.

This clonotype showed up just a few times. V is TRBV5-1 and J is TRBJ2-2; the D call may be TRBD1 or TRBD2 (5 bases each). Germline-derived CDR1 and CDR2 are SGHRS and YFSETQ. V lost 4 bases and J 7 bases, leaving 14 bases between the germline ends. The CDR3 contains 14 residues. The CDR3 is CASSRDQSHGELFF. CDR3 DNA sequence: TGCGCCAGCAGCCGGGACCAATCGCACGGGGAGCTGTTTTTT. Full variable domain (rest looked up from reference TRBV5-1 and TRBJ2-2): KAGVTQTPRYLIKTRGQQVTLSCSPISGHRSVSWYQQTPGQGLQFLFEYFSETQRNKGNFPGRFSGRQFSNSRSEMNVSTLELGDSALYLCASSRDQSHGELFFGEGSRLTVL.

This chain joins TRBV5-1 and TRBJ1-1, with TRBD1 as a possible D gene (5 bases). Trimming removed 4 bases at V and 6 bases at J, with 10 bases between. This CDR3 has 12 amino acids. Germline CDR1 and CDR2: SGHRS and YFSETQ. The CDR3 DNA sequence: TGCGCCAGCAGCGAAGGGGTTTCTGAAGCTTTCTTT. Protein product: CASSEGVSEAFF.

The V and J genes are TRBV5-6 and TRBJ2-7; 7 nucleotides line up with TRBD1. The V gene end was trimmed by 2 bases and the J gene end by 2 bases; junction bases not matched to a gene: 4. The CDR3 extends over 14 amino acids. From germline, CDR1 is SGHDT and CDR2 YYEEEE. Written as DNA, the CDR3 is TGTGCCAGCAGCTTTCCCGGGACAGCCTACGAGCAGTACTTC. It is translated as CASSFPGTAYEQYF. Full variable domain (remainder filled in from reference TRBV5-6 and TRBJ2-7): DAGVTQSPTHLIKTRGQQVTLRCSPKSGHDTVSWYQQALGQGPQFIFQYYEEEERQRGNFPDRFSGHQFPNYSSELNVNALLLGDSALYLCASSFPGTAYEQYFGPGTRLTVT.

This clonotype was picked up a small number of times. The rearrangement joins TRBV11-2 to TRBJ2-7; D gene ambiguous. Trimming took 1 base from V and 3 from J, leaving 7 bases between them. Germline assignment: CDR1 SGHAT and CDR2 FQNNGV. The CDR3 runs to 13 residues. The CDR3 is CASSLAPYYEQYF. CDR3 DNA sequence: TGTGCCAGCAGCTTAGCGCCTTACTACGAGCAGTACTTC. Based on the CDR3 plus reference TRBV11-2 and TRBJ2-7, the full variable domain is EAGVAQSPRYKIIEKRQSVAFWCNPISGHATLYWYQQILGQGPKLLIQFQNNGVVDDSQLPKDRFSAERLKGVDSTLKIQPAKLEDSAVYLCASSLAPYYEQYFGPGTRLTVT.

The sample holds a few counts of this clonotype. The chain links TRBV12-3 or TRBV12-4 to TRBJ2-1; 7 bases are a match to TRBD1. The CDR3 covers 14 residues. V lost 6 bases and J lost 2; bases outside the gene matches: 4. CDR3 amino acids: CASRSGTAYNEQFF. CDR3 DNA sequence: TGTGCCAGCAGATCCGGGACAGCCTACAATGAGCAGTTCTTC.

The rearrangement links TRBV6-1 to TRBJ2-7; TRBD2 matches 8 bases. V trimming: 7 bases; J trimming: 3 bases; junction bases outside the gene matches: 8. This CDR3 comprises 14 residues. The germline CDR1 and CDR2 sequences are MNHNS and SASEGT. The CDR3 spells CASTLGSGDYEQYF. The CDR3 bases are TGTGCCAGCACCCTAGGTAGCGGGGACTACGAGCAGTACTTC.

The J gene is TRBJ2-3, the V gene TRBV7-3, with 9 bases that match TRBD1. The CDR3 is 15 residues long. The J segment lost 1 base and the V segment lost 4 bases, leaving 3 bases of the junction unmatched. The germline V gene encodes CDR1 SGHTA and CDR2 FQGTGA. CDR3 sequence reads: CASSYTGGRTDTQYF. The CDR3, as DNA: TGTGCCAGCAGCTACACAGGGGGCCGCACAGATACGCAGTATTTT.

This clonotype was counted many times. This rearrangement joins TRBV5-1 to TRBJ2-2; D is ambiguous. Trimming took 0 bases from V and 7 from J, leaving 4 bases between them. The V gene's germline CDR1 is SGHRS and CDR2 YFSETQ. There are 12 residues in the CDR3. The CDR3 nucleotides are TGCGCCAGCAGCTTGGTGAGCGGGGAGCTGTTTTTT. Amino acid sequence: CASSLVSGELFF.

A few counts support this clonotype. The rearrangement joins TRBV20-1 to TRBJ2-3; TRBD1 matches at 7 bases. The CDR3 loop spans 12 amino acids. Trimming took 6 bases from V and 7 from J; bases not matched to a gene: 7. Looked up from germline, CDR1 is DFQATT and CDR2 is SNEGSKA (reference sequence). CDR3 DNA: TGCAGTGCAACCCAGACAGGGCATACGCAGTATTTT. Amino acid sequence: CSATQTGHTQYF.